The present TCR beta chain was sequenced within a study of T cells in Graves' hyperthyroidism and ophthalmopathy. There were TCR beta CDR3 regions amplified from RNA transcripts. HTBI primers were employed in a first-round RT-PCR of the TCR CDR3. TCRdb re-analysed the multiplex PCR reads in MiXCR, keeping a single row per CDR3 protein. The data show under 800,000 distinct CDR3 sequences, 14% seen once. What was sequenced was blood. The receptor's source is a woman younger than 30 with Graves' hyperthyroidism.

The CDR3 nucleotides read TGTGCCAGCAGCTACAGGGGAAGCACTGAAGCTTTCTTT. Its translation is CASSYRGSTEAFF. J is TRBJ1-1 and V is TRBV11-2, with 7 nucleotides matching TRBD1. The ends lost 4 bases at V and 4 bases at J; junction bases unmatched: 3. The CDR3 is 13 amino acids. Germline V gives CDR1 SGHAT, CDR2 FQNNGV.